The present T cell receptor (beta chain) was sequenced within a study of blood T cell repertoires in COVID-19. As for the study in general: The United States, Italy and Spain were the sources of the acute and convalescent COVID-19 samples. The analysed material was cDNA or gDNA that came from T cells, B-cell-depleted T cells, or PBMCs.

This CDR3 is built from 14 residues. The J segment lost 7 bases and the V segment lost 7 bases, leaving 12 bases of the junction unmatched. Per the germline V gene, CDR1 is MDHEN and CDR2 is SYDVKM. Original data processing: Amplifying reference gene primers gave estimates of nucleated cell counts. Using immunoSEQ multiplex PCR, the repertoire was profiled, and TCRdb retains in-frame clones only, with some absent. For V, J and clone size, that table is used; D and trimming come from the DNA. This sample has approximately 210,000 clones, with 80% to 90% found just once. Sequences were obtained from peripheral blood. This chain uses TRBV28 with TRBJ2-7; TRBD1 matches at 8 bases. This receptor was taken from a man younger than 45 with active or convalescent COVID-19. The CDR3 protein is CASIQGTGPFEQYF. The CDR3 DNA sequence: TGTGCCAGCATTCAGGGGACAGGCCCCTTTGAGCAGTACTTC.